A selection of T cell receptor beta chains follows, all from one sample in a study of blood T cell repertoires in COVID-19. TCRdb keeps only in-frame clones here, not all; method: immunoSEQ multiplex PCR. Among around 94,000 clones listed, around 85% were seen once. Sequencing used peripheral blood. These receptors were obtained from a man aged 45-65 years with acute or convalescent COVID-19. Both conserved end residues are trimmed from each CDR3. Each record gives: J gene, V gene, CDR3 protein.

J gene: TRBJ2-1
V gene: TRBV7-2
CDR3 protein: ASSPGQGSYNEQF

J gene: TRBJ1-6
V gene: TRBV19
CDR3 protein: ASSMTGVYNSPLH

J gene: TRBJ2-1
V gene: TRBV7-3
CDR3 protein: ASSPQGIAGGEQF

J gene: TRBJ2-4
V gene: TRBV4-3
CDR3 protein: ASSFIGENIQY

J gene: TRBJ1-4
V gene: TRBV7-2
CDR3 protein: ASSYGQFNEKLF

J gene: TRBJ2-5
V gene: TRBV19
CDR3 protein: ASSPGTSGALRGSQY

J gene: TRBJ2-3
V gene: TRBV3-1/TRBV3-2
CDR3 protein: ASSQDQLAGGPGTDTQY

J gene: TRBJ2-1
V gene: TRBV29-1
CDR3 protein: SVQVPGRRTNSYNEQF

J gene: TRBJ2-7
V gene: TRBV9
CDR3 protein: ASSVGGAEAYEQY

J gene: TRBJ1-1
V gene: TRBV29-1
CDR3 protein: STTVNTEAF

J gene: TRBJ1-1
V gene: TRBV7-9
CDR3 protein: ASSLGLRLSTEAF

J gene: TRBJ2-7
V gene: TRBV5-8
CDR3 protein: ASSLGDRGPYEQY

J gene: TRBJ2-3
V gene: TRBV4-2
CDR3 protein: ASSQDLQGQDTQY

J gene: TRBJ2-7
V gene: TRBV7-9
CDR3 protein: ASSLGTGEYEQY

J gene: TRBJ2-3
V gene: TRBV3-1/TRBV3-2
CDR3 protein: ASTGSLLTDTQY

J gene: TRBJ1-2
V gene: TRBV28
CDR3 protein: ASSLGQGGRGYT

J gene: TRBJ2-5
V gene: TRBV13
CDR3 protein: ASSSGGAGETQY

J gene: TRBJ1-6
V gene: TRBV30
CDR3 protein: AWSVFGTGGNSPLH

J gene: TRBJ2-1
V gene: TRBV11-3
CDR3 protein: ASSLSSPNEQF

J gene: TRBJ2-3
V gene: TRBV7-3
CDR3 protein: ASSNHEADTQY

J gene: TRBJ2-3
V gene: TRBV2
CDR3 protein: ASRTDSTDTQY

J gene: TRBJ1-2
V gene: TRBV2
CDR3 protein: ASSSDRIYGYT

J gene: TRBJ2-7
V gene: TRBV7-2
CDR3 protein: ASSFPTSGGDEQY

J gene: TRBJ1-3
V gene: TRBV28
CDR3 protein: ASSFLRRDPRSGNTIY

J gene: TRBJ2-3
V gene: TRBV11-3
CDR3 protein: ASSPGLNTDTQY

J gene: TRBJ2-3
V gene: TRBV3-1/TRBV3-2
CDR3 protein: ASSQLASTDTQY

J gene: TRBJ2-3
V gene: TRBV7-2
CDR3 protein: ASSSAPGQGTDTQY

J gene: TRBJ2-2
V gene: TRBV11-2
CDR3 protein: ASSLSDSIPGELF

J gene: TRBJ1-3
V gene: TRBV11-2
CDR3 protein: ASSSGGFVYTIY

J gene: TRBJ1-2
V gene: TRBV7-9
CDR3 protein: ASSLTSGTVTFYGYT

J gene: TRBJ2-1
V gene: TRBV24-1
CDR3 protein: ATSPGSTYNEQF

J gene: TRBJ2-1
V gene: TRBV11-2
CDR3 protein: ASSRRSGRNNEQF

J gene: TRBJ1-1
V gene: TRBV7-9
CDR3 protein: ASIIQGAGYTEAF

J gene: TRBJ2-5
V gene: TRBV6-2/TRBV6-3
CDR3 protein: ASSYGMTSGGGETQY

J gene: TRBJ1-4
V gene: TRBV10-2
CDR3 protein: ASSDHRGRREKLF

J gene: TRBJ1-2
V gene: TRBV5-1
CDR3 protein: ASSLGVLTGRAKGYGYT

J gene: TRBJ2-2
V gene: TRBV28
CDR3 protein: ASSSRGDGTGELF

J gene: TRBJ2-5
V gene: TRBV10-3
CDR3 protein: AISRPPGLAEETQY

J gene: TRBJ2-1
V gene: TRBV7-2
CDR3 protein: ASSLSRGNEQF

J gene: TRBJ1-5
V gene: TRBV7-9
CDR3 protein: ASSAGTGVFHNQPQH

J gene: TRBJ2-6
V gene: TRBV6-6
CDR3 protein: ASSPSPDTSGANVLT

J gene: TRBJ2-2
V gene: TRBV5-5
CDR3 protein: ASSFPGLAGGQGGELF

J gene: TRBJ1-5
V gene: TRBV6-2/TRBV6-3
CDR3 protein: ASSKHGTDYSNQPQH

J gene: TRBJ2-7
V gene: TRBV29-1
CDR3 protein: SVGDSVYEQY

J gene: TRBJ2-7
V gene: TRBV28
CDR3 protein: ASSRGASGGRSEQY

J gene: TRBJ1-3
V gene: TRBV3-1/TRBV3-2
CDR3 protein: ASSPGGRVSGNTIY

J gene: TRBJ1-2
V gene: TRBV7-9
CDR3 protein: ASSPPMTERYT

J gene: TRBJ1-2
V gene: TRBV6-5
CDR3 protein: ASSYSQRFKQGEYT

J gene: TRBJ2-3
V gene: TRBV29-1
CDR3 protein: SVGVDTQY

J gene: TRBJ2-1
V gene: TRBV4-3
CDR3 protein: ASSRNRDYRDEQF